This passage covers 18 T cell receptor beta chains from one sample sequenced in a study of monozygotic twins with inflammatory bowel disease. TCRdb reprocessed the 5' RACE reads, with one entry per CDR3 protein and no DNA. The sample's table shows approximately 120,000 distinct CDR3 sequences. Sequenced: blood. All receptors come from a human donor with ulcerative colitis or Crohn's disease, or a healthy co-twin of an affected twin (not recorded which).

The chain is built from TRBV5-4 and TRBJ2-3. CDR1 SGHNT and CDR2 YYREEE come from the germline V gene (reference sequence). The CDR3 is 14 residues long. The chain's CDR3 is CASSLPGRTDTQYF.

The J gene is TRBJ2-1, the V gene TRBV12-3 or TRBV12-4. The CDR3 contains 13 residues. CDR3 region: CASSPLRIPEQFF.

This chain links TRBV5-1 with TRBJ2-7. Germline V gene lookup returns CDR1 SGHRS and CDR2 YFSETQ. The CDR3 has 14 residues. The chain's CDR3 is CASSPTDGAYEQYF.

The J gene is TRBJ2-7, the V gene TRBV28. The CDR3 sequence is 13 residues long. The germline V gene has CDR1 MDHEN and CDR2 SYDVKM. CDR3: CASKRGGSYEQYF.

The rearrangement links TRBV6-2 or TRBV6-3 to TRBJ2-5; TCRdb calls TRBD1, which cannot be checked without DNA. In germline, CDR1 is MNHEY, CDR2 SVGEGT. This CDR3 has 16 residues. This CDR3 is CASNTHPGTAGETQYF.

This chain connects TRBV5-6 to TRBJ1-5; TCRdb's D call, TRBD1, is unchecked because there is no DNA. The CDR3 is made up of 16 amino acids. Germline loops: CDR1 SGHDT, CDR2 YYEEEE. CDR3 region: CASSLLDRGGNQPQHF.

The CDR3 reads CASSISRTQYF. The chain uses TRBV7-2 and TRBJ2-5. In germline, CDR1 is SGHTA, CDR2 FQGNSA. The CDR3 has 11 amino acids.

The V call is TRBV19, the J call TRBJ2-2. The CDR3 has 14 residues. Germline CDR1 LNHDA, CDR2 SQIVND (reference sequence). CDR3 amino acids: CASSRHENTGELFF. The full variable domain, its missing parts supplied by reference TRBV19 and TRBJ2-2, is DGGITQSPKYLFRKEGQNVTLSCEQNLNHDAMYWYRQDPGQGLRLIYYSQIVNDFQKGDIAEGYSVSREKKESFPLTVTSAQKNPTAFYLCASSRHENTGELFFGEGSRLTVL.

The chain uses TRBV11-2 and TRBJ2-7; TCRdb names TRBD2, which stays unverified in the absence of DNA. CDR1 and CDR2 from the germline V gene are SGHAT and FQNNGV. CDR3 length: 18 amino acids. CDR3 in amino acids: CASSLGASGISSPYEQYF.

The chain uses TRBV7-3 and TRBJ2-5; TCRdb's D call of TRBD1 is untestable without DNA. The CDR3 is made up of 16 amino acids. Germline CDR1 and CDR2: SGHTA and FQGTGA. CDR3 sequence: CASSLSVGAGQETQYF.

The chain carries TRBV5-1 and TRBJ2-1; TCRdb's assignment of TRBD1 cannot be checked, as there is no DNA. This CDR3 comprises 13 residues. Germline CDR1 reads SGHRS; CDR2 reads YFSETQ. The CDR3 spells CASSFSGRNEQFF.

CDR3: CASSYRTGPVADTQYF. The chain links TRBV11-3 to TRBJ2-3; the D call from TCRdb, TRBD1, cannot be confirmed without DNA. The germline gives CDR1 SGHNT, CDR2 YENEEA. This CDR3 contains 16 residues.

J is TRBJ1-6 and V is TRBV7-9; TCRdb designates TRBD1, a call that cannot be tested without DNA. This CDR3 spans 15 amino acids. The V gene's germline CDR1 is SEHNR and CDR2 FQNEAQ (reference sequence). CDR3 region: CASSPPGMGASPLHF.

J is TRBJ1-1 and V is TRBV6-5; the D call from TCRdb, TRBD1, cannot be confirmed without DNA. This CDR3 has 11 residues. Germline CDR1 is MNHEY and CDR2 is SVGAGI. The CDR3 protein is CATYRGTQAFF.

This sequence joins TRBV5-1 and TRBJ1-4; TCRdb gives TRBD1 as the D gene, but with no DNA this cannot be confirmed. Germline V lookup: CDR1 SGHRS, CDR2 YFSETQ. The CDR3 is 16 residues long. The CDR3 protein is CASSLNVRSGDGKLFF.

The chain couples TRBV21-1 to TRBJ1-4. TRBV21-1 is recorded as a pseudogene. The CDR3 spans 15 residues. The chain's CDR3 is CASSKYGKIREKLFF.

This chain joins TRBV4-1 and TRBJ2-3; the TCRdb D gene call, TRBD1, has no DNA to confirm it. This CDR3 spans 18 amino acids. The germline CDR1 and CDR2 sequences are MGHRA and YSYEKL. The CDR3 loop reads CASSQDPTGAYSTDTQYF.

The chain recombines TRBV9 with TRBJ2-3; TCRdb picks TRBD1, but there is no DNA to check that call. Germline CDR1 and CDR2: SGDLS and YYNGEE. CDR3 length equals 15 residues. The CDR3 is CASSGGQPTADTQYF.